This T cell receptor (beta chain) is drawn from a study of T cell responses to AZD1222 COVID-19 vaccine. CDR3 length: 13 amino acids. Looked up from germline, CDR1 is SGHAT and CDR2 is FQNNGV. After removal of 7 bases from V and 3 bases from J, the junction contained 5 bases not matched to a gene. This clone was detected only once. Its antigen is unknown. The protocol was immunoSEQ multiplex PCR, while the TCRdb copy is restricted to in-frame clones and leaves out a portion. The table includes some 200,000 clones, around nine tenths detected once. Study results and caveats: The peak T cell response came first, and repertoires were sampled only after it. The sample set comprised mostly white British donors with more females, and clonal diversity was possibly underestimated.

This clonotype originated in an adult who received the MenACWY meningococcal vaccine as a control. The source material was peripheral blood, sampled 28 days after the second dose of the MenACWY control vaccine. The chain has TRBV11-2 and TRBJ2-7; 8 nucleotides line up with TRBD1. In nucleotides, the CDR3 is TGTGCCAGCATGGACAGGGATCGCTACGAGCAGTACTTC. As protein: CASMDRDRYEQYF.